This is a list of T cell receptor beta chains from one sample in a study of response to subunit inactivated influenza vaccine. TCRdb re-derived calls from the RT-PCR reads in MiXCR, one entry per CDR3 protein. The table lists about 700,000 distinct CDR3 sequences, approximately 13% of them singletons. Material: PBMCs from blood, obtained 14 to 15 days before vaccination. These receptors originate from a man aged 50-59 years who received an inactivated influenza vaccine. CDR3s include the opening cysteine and the closing phenylalanine or tryptophan. D genes are given only for firm matches. The listing skips clone size in some rows; elsewhere it reads once, few, many or a size class.

j_call	d_call	clone_size	v_call	cdr3_nt	cdr3_aa
TRBJ2-6	NA	few	TRBV6-2/TRBV6-3	TGTGCCAGCAGACAAGGGTGGGCAGGGCTCCGCTCTGGGGCCAACGTCCTGACTTTC	CASRQGWAGLRSGANVLTF
TRBJ2-2	NA	few	TRBV29-1	TGCAGCGTTGTACGGAACACCGGGGAGCTGTTTTTT	CSVVRNTGELFF
TRBJ2-5	NA	few	TRBV2	TGTGCCAGCAGTGAAGCGCCGGGACCCACGGGAGAGACCCAGTACTTC	CASSEAPGPTGETQYF
TRBJ1-1	NA	many	TRBV4-3	TGCGCCAGCAGCCAAGCCGGGACATCGAACACTGAAGCTTTCTTT	CASSQAGTSNTEAFF
TRBJ2-3	NA	few	TRBV7-9	TGTGCCAGCAGCTTAGGAGTGATCTTTAGCACAGATACGCAGTATTTT	CASSLGVIFSTDTQYF
TRBJ1-2	TRBD1	few	TRBV10-3	TGTGCCATCAGTCCGACAGGGGTGTCGGGCAACTATGGCTACACCTTC	CAISPTGVSGNYGYTF
TRBJ2-1	TRBD2	few	TRBV20-1	TGCAGTGCTAGTAAGTCTAGCGGGGTTCATGAGCAGTTCTTC	CSASKSSGVHEQFF
TRBJ2-5	NA	NA	TRBV12-3/TRBV12-4	TGTGCCAGCGGAAGACATCAAGAGACCCAGTACTTC	CASGRHQETQYF
TRBJ2-7	NA	many	TRBV29-1	TGCAGCGTTGAAGGGGGCCAGCTCGGGGAGCAGTACTTC	CSVEGGQLGEQYF
TRBJ2-1	NA	few	TRBV3-1	TGTGCCAGCAGCCAAGTTGGCAGGACCCAGTTCTTC	CASSQVGRTQFF
TRBJ2-1	TRBD2	many	TRBV4-3	TGCGCCAGCAGCCAGGCTCTAGCGGGAGGGCAAGGTGAGCAGTTCTTC	CASSQALAGGQGEQFF
TRBJ2-3	TRBD2	NA	TRBV15	TGTGCCACCAGCAGAGATGGGGGGGGAAGCACAGATACGCAGTATTTT	CATSRDGGGSTDTQYF
TRBJ2-3	NA	few	TRBV20-1	TGCAGTGCTAGAGATGACGGCGGGACGGGCCCCCCAGATACGCAGTATTTT	CSARDDGGTGPPDTQYF
TRBJ2-5	TRBD2	few	TRBV5-1	TGCGCCAGCAGCTTGGCCATGTCAGCTAGCGGGAGGTTGGGAGAGACCCAGTACTTC	CASSLAMSASGRLGETQYF
TRBJ2-2	TRBD1	few	TRBV5-1	TGCGCCAGCAGCTTTGGGACAGGGTCCACCGGGGAGCTGTTTTTT	CASSFGTGSTGELFF
TRBJ1-4	NA	few	TRBV28	TGTGCCAGCACCCTGGGTAGTAGTGAAAAACTGTTTTTT	CASTLGSSEKLFF
TRBJ1-5	NA	NA	TRBV4-1	TGCGCCAGCAGCCAAGGTTTCTTAAGGCAGCCCCAGCATTTT	CASSQGFLRQPQHF
TRBJ2-2	NA	NA	TRBV29-1	TGCAGCGCCTTCCGGGACACCGGGGAGCTGTTTTTT	CSAFRDTGELFF
TRBJ2-1	NA	NA	TRBV28	TGTGCCAGCAGCCGCGACCTGGCCAATGAGCAGTTCTTC	CASSRDLANEQFF
TRBJ2-3	NA	few	TRBV28	TGTGCCAGCACCGGGCACGTCAAAGCAGATACGCAGTATTTT	CASTGHVKADTQYF
TRBJ2-1	TRBD1	NA	TRBV20-1	TGCAGTGTTAGACCGGGACAGGGGATCGGTTACAATGAGCAGTTCTTC	CSVRPGQGIGYNEQFF
TRBJ2-7	TRBD1	NA	TRBV27	TGTGCCAGCAGTTTATCGCCCAGGGGGGAGCAGTACTTC	CASSLSPRGEQYF
TRBJ2-5	TRBD2	NA	TRBV7-2	TGTGCCAGCAGCTTACTTGTCGGGAGGGCCCAAGAGACCCAGTACTTC	CASSLLVGRAQETQYF
TRBJ2-1	NA	few	TRBV14	TGTGCCAGCAGCCATATGGACAGACTGAGGGGAGAGCAGTTCTTC	CASSHMDRLRGEQFF
TRBJ2-4	NA	NA	TRBV5-6	TGTGCCAGCAGCTCATTAACTAGTGCGGAAAACATTCAGTACTTC	CASSSLTSAENIQYF
TRBJ2-1	TRBD1	few	TRBV20-1	TGCAGTGCCACTCCCGGGACAGGGGGGTGGAGTGAGCAGTTCTTC	CSATPGTGGWSEQFF
TRBJ2-2	NA	NA	TRBV28	TGTGCCAGCAGCCGATGGGAGGGATTGGGGGACAGCACCGGGGAGCTGTTTTTT	CASSRWEGLGDSTGELFF
TRBJ1-2	NA	NA	TRBV20-1	TGCAGTGCCACCAGGGTTATGGACTATGGCTACACCTTC	CSATRVMDYGYTF
TRBJ2-1	NA	NA	TRBV12-3/TRBV12-4	TGTGCCAGCAGTCGCCGGGAAGGAACGACTGAGCAGTTCTTC	CASSRREGTTEQFF
TRBJ2-7	TRBD1	few	TRBV20-1	TGCAGTGGCGGTGACAGGGGCAACGAGCAGTACTTC	CSGGDRGNEQYF
TRBJ2-7	TRBD2	few	TRBV11-2	TGTGCCAGCAGCGCCTACCGCAGGTGGCTAGCGGGGGACTCCTACGAGCAGTACTTC	CASSAYRRWLAGDSYEQYF
TRBJ2-1	NA	NA	TRBV6-1	TGTGCCAGCAGCCCGTATCAGGGGCTCGCCTTCAATGAGCAGTTCTTC	CASSPYQGLAFNEQFF
TRBJ2-1	NA	few	TRBV12-3/TRBV12-4	TGTGCCACCGGCAGTGGGGGGGCTCGCTATGAGCAGTTCTTC	CATGSGGARYEQFF
TRBJ2-1	NA	many	TRBV27	TGTGCCAGCAGTTTTGGGGGCAGCTCCTACAATGAGCAGTTCTTC	CASSFGGSSYNEQFF
TRBJ2-1	NA	few	TRBV20-1	TGCAGTGCTAGGATGGTAGGGGGAGACTCCTACAATGAGCAGTTCTTC	CSARMVGGDSYNEQFF
TRBJ2-3	NA	NA	TRBV11-3	TGTGCCAGCAGCGCCAACTTAAATACGCAGTATTTT	CASSANLNTQYF
TRBJ1-3	NA	few	TRBV12-3/TRBV12-4	TGTGCCAGCAGACATGACTCTGGAAACACCATATATTTT	CASRHDSGNTIYF
TRBJ1-1	TRBD1	NA	TRBV12-3/TRBV12-4	TGTGCCAGCAGTCCCGGGACAGCCCGGACTGAAGCTTTCTTT	CASSPGTARTEAFF
TRBJ2-7	NA	NA	TRBV6-2/TRBV6-3	TGTGCCAGCAGTTACTCGACCGGGGCGGCACTCCGACATTACGAGCAGTACTTC	CASSYSTGAALRHYEQYF
TRBJ2-7	NA	NA	TRBV6-1	TGTGCCAGCAGTGAGGCTACCTACGAGCAGTACTTC	CASSEATYEQYF
TRBJ1-5	NA	NA	TRBV20-1	TGCAGTGCTAGAGATTTCAATCAGCCCCAGCATTTT	CSARDFNQPQHF
TRBJ1-2	TRBD1	few	TRBV3-1	TGTGCCAGCAGCTCTCGGACAGGAGCCTATGGCTACACCTTC	CASSSRTGAYGYTF
TRBJ2-1	TRBD2	NA	TRBV6-1	TGTGCCAGCAGTCAACTAGCGGGGAGTACCGGTGAGCAGTTCTTC	CASSQLAGSTGEQFF
TRBJ1-1	NA	NA	TRBV10-3	TGTGCCATCACTCTGACAGAAGCTAACACTGAAGCTTTCTTT	CAITLTEANTEAFF
TRBJ2-7	TRBD1	NA	TRBV29-1	TGCAGCGTTGAAGAAAGAGGACAGGCCTCCTACGAGCAGTACTTC	CSVEERGQASYEQYF
TRBJ2-1	NA	few	TRBV7-3	TGTGCCAGCAGCTTACCTGGGAGTGAGCAGTTCTTC	CASSLPGSEQFF
TRBJ1-1	NA	NA	TRBV20-1	TGCAGTGCTAGTCCCCAGAGACTTAACACTGAAGCTTTCTTT	CSASPQRLNTEAFF